A single sample gave rise to the 13 T cell receptor beta chains below, sequenced in a study of liver allograft versus peripheral blood T cells. As for the study in general: Comparative analysis was performed on T cell receptor repertoires from transplanted livers and from recipients' peripheral blood.

One entry per CDR3 protein, called by TCRdb with MiXCR from the reads. This table holds some 1,300 distinct CDR3 sequences, 10% to 15% found once. These receptors all stem from a human patient who had a liver transplant. Some T cells could come from the graft donor.

By its share, this clonotype is medium-sized. The chain links TRBV5-6 to TRBJ1-6; D uncertain. The CDR3 loop spans 17 amino acids. Germline V gene lookup returns CDR1 SGHDT and CDR2 YYEEEE. V lost 0 bases and J lost 0, with 10 bases in between. The chain's CDR3 is CASSLGLAGSYNSPLHF. The CDR3 DNA reads TGTGCCAGCAGCTTGGGACTGGCCGGCTCCTATAATTCACCCCTCCACTTT.

Relative to its sample, this clonotype is large. This chain joins TRBV29-1 and TRBJ2-1; tentative D call: TRBD2 (6 bases). Germline-derived CDR1 and CDR2 are SQVTM and ANQGSEA. V was clipped by 5 bases and J by 2 bases, with 16 bases between them. There are 15 residues in the CDR3. The chain's CDR3 is CSVPLTVAAYNEQFF. CDR3 coding DNA: TGCAGCGTTCCCCTTACAGTAGCGGCCTACAATGAGCAGTTCTTC.

In its sample, this clonotype ranks as large. The chain uses TRBV24-1 and TRBJ1-1; D is unclear. Germline V lookup: CDR1 KGHDR, CDR2 SFDVKD. Trimming removed 10 bases from V and 8 bases from J, with 7 bases in between. The CDR3 contains 9 residues. The CDR3 DNA is TGTGCCACGGTTGAGGAAGCTTTCTTT. Amino acids: CATVEEAFF.

A few counts support this clonotype. The J gene is TRBJ2-1, the V gene TRBV2, with 15 positions matching TRBD2. CDR1 is SNHLY and CDR2 is FYNNEI in the germline V gene. The CDR3 runs to 14 residues. With 6 bases clipped from V and 7 bases from J, the junction kept 1 base outside the gene matches. This CDR3 reads CASSGTSGGNEQFF. The CDR3 nucleotides read TGTGCCAGCAGCGGGACTAGCGGGGGGAATGAGCAGTTCTTC.

This clonotype counts as medium-sized (0.01 to 0.1%). CDR3 bases: TGTGCCAGCAGCCCCCGACTGGGCGGGGGAGGAAATGAGCAGTTCTTC. This gives the protein CASSPRLGGGGNEQFF. The chain joins TRBV7-2 to TRBJ2-1; TRBD2 agrees at 7 bases. There are 16 residues in the CDR3. V was clipped by 5 bases and J by 7 bases; unmatched bases: 14. CDR1 is SGHTA and CDR2 is FQGNSA in the germline V gene.

This clonotype is judged medium-sized. This chain joins TRBV11-2 and TRBJ2-7, with D unclear. The CDR3 is 14 residues long. With 1 base removed from V and 1 base from J, the gap between germline ends came to 8 bases. The germline V gene has CDR1 SGHAT and CDR2 FQNNGV. The CDR3 DNA is TGTGCCAGCAGCTTAGTGACAAAATCCTACGAGCAGTACGTC. Amino acids: CASSLVTKSYEQYV.

Within the sample, this clonotype is medium-sized (0.01 to 0.1%). The chain couples TRBV29-1 to TRBJ1-2; maybe TRBD1 (6 bases). The CDR3 sequence is 14 residues long. Germline V gene lookup returns CDR1 SQVTM and CDR2 ANQGSEA. Trimming took 7 bases from V and 7 from J, leaving 22 bases between them. The CDR3 bases are TGCAGCGGGACGGACAGCTATATCAGTGGTGGCTACACCTTC. This sequence encodes CSGTDSYISGGYTF.

In its sample, this clonotype ranks as large (0.1 to 1%). The chain uses TRBV6-1 and TRBJ1-2; D not resolved. CDR1 MNHNS and CDR2 SASEGT come from the germline V gene. Deletions cut 5 bases from V and 0 bases from J, with 22 bases between. This CDR3 region has 18 residues. DNA for the CDR3: TGTGCCAGCAGTTCTACCACTACAATGGTTAAGTCTAACTATGGCTACACCTTC. Encoded protein: CASSSTTTMVKSNYGYTF.

By share, this clonotype counts as large (0.1 to 1%). The genes are TRBV29-1 and TRBJ1-3; the D is unclear. CDR1 is SQVTM and CDR2 is ANQGSEA in the germline V gene. The CDR3 is made up of 14 amino acids. The V and J ends lost 0 bases and 7 bases respectively, with 13 bases between them. The CDR3 spells CSVEDRRGSNTIYF. The CDR3 nucleotides are TGCAGCGTTGAAGATCGTAGAGGGAGTAACACCATATATTTT.

This clonotype is medium-sized in the sample. The final CDR3 position lacks the conserved phenylalanine or tryptophan, pointing to a likely read error. The limits of the CDR3 on the DNA are not certain, so only TCRdb's listed CDR3 is given. The V and J genes are TRBV10-3 and TRBJ2-7; the D segment call TRBD2 is taken from the table without a DNA check. The CDR3 length equals 12 residues, ends included. Per the germline V gene, CDR1 is ENHRY and CDR2 is SYGVKD. Here the CDR3 reads CAISEGLAGWFL.

Concerning this clonotype: The likely explanation is a read error, given a far larger clone one base away. The rearrangement joins TRBV10-3 to TRBJ1-3, with a weak D call TRBD1 (5 bases). Germline CDR1 and CDR2: ENHRY and SYGVKD. V was trimmed by 4 bases and J by 0 bases, leaving 10 bases between them. The CDR3 runs 15 residues. CDR3: CAISAPGTSGNTIYF. The DNA of the CDR3 is TGTGCCATCAGTGCCCCCGGGACCTCTGGAAACACCATATATTTT.

This clonotype was counted between two and nine times. This rearrangement joins TRBV3-1 to TRBJ1-2; D unclear. V was cut by 2 bases and J by 2 bases, with 0 bases left in between. CDR3 length: 11 amino acids. In germline, CDR1 is LGHDT, CDR2 YNNKEL (reference sequence). The CDR3: CASSQNYGYTF. CDR3 coding DNA: TGTGCCAGCAGCCAAAACTATGGCTACACCTTC. The full variable domain, with the rest looked up from reference TRBV3-1 and TRBJ1-2, is DTAVSQTPKYLVTQMGNDKSIKCEQNLGHDTMYWYKQDSKKFLKIMFSYNNKELIINETVPNRFSPKSPDKAHLNLHINSLELGDSAVYFCASSQNYGYTFGSGTRLTVV.

This clonotype qualifies as large. The J gene is TRBJ1-2, the V gene TRBV29-1; 9 positions agree with TRBD1. With V trimmed by 7 bases and J by 0 bases, 0 bases remained unmatched. The CDR3 is 12 residues long. CDR1 and CDR2 from the germline V gene are SQVTM and ANQGSEA. Here the CDR3 reads CSGQGANYGYTF. The CDR3 DNA is TGCAGCGGACAGGGGGCTAACTATGGCTACACCTTC.